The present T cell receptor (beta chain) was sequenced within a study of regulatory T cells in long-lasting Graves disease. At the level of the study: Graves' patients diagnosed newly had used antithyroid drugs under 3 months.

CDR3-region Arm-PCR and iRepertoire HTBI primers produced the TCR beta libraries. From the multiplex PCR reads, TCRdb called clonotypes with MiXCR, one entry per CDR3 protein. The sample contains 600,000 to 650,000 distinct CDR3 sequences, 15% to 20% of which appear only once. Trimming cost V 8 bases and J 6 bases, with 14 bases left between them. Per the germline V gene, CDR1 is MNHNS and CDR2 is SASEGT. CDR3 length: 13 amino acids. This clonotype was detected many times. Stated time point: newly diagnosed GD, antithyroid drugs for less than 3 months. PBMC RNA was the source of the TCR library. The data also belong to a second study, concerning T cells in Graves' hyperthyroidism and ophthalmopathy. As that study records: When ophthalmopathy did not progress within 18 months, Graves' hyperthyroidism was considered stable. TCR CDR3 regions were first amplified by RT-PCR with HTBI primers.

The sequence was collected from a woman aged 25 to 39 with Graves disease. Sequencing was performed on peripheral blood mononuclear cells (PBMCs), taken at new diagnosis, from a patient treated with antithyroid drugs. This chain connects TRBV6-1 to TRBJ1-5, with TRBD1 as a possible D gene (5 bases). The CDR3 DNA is TGTGCCAGCCATGGGGGAACGGGTCAGCCCCAGCATTTT. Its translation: CASHGGTGQPQHF.